These 5 T cell receptor beta chains were all obtained from the same sample, sequenced in a study of blood T cell repertoires in COVID-19. Assay used: immunoSEQ multiplex PCR; TCRdb lists only in-frame clones, some missing. The table records 100,000 to 150,000 clones, around 80% of them present only once. Sequenced sample: PBMCs or T cells enriched from blood (not recorded which). Source of these receptors: a man between 35 and 55 years old with acute COVID-19.

This chain links TRBV19 with TRBJ1-5; D is perhaps TRBD1 (5 bases). The CDR3 spans 15 residues. The ends were cut back, 6 bases at V and 5 bases at J, with 17 bases in the middle. Germline CDR1 LNHDA, CDR2 SQIVND (reference sequence). CDR3 amino acids: CASRSPGGDHQPQHF. The CDR3 nucleotides read TGTGCCAGTAGATCCCCGGGGGGGGACCATCAGCCCCAGCATTTT.

The CDR3 spells CASSLEGLPSDTQYF. The CDR3 nucleotides read TGTGCCAGCAGCTTAGAGGGACTGCCAAGCGATACGCAGTATTTT. The rearrangement uses TRBV7-9 and TRBJ2-3, with D perhaps TRBD2 (6 bases). V was trimmed by 1 base and J by 6 bases, leaving 14 bases between them. CDR3 length: 15 amino acids. Germline V lookup: CDR1 SEHNR, CDR2 FQNEAQ (reference sequence). The full variable domain, its missing parts supplied by reference TRBV7-9 and TRBJ2-3, is DTGVSQNPRHKITKRGQNVTFRCDPISEHNRLYWYRQTLGQGPEFLTYFQNEAQLEKSRLLSDRFSAERPKGSFSTLEIQRTEQGDSAMYLCASSLEGLPSDTQYFGPGTRLTVL.

The chain joins TRBV7-9 to TRBJ1-4; TRBD1 agrees at 7 bases. Losses at the gene ends were 5 bases for V and 5 bases for J; bases not matched to a gene: 14. CDR1 is SEHNR and CDR2 is FQNEAQ in the germline V gene (reference sequence). The CDR3 is 17 residues long. CDR3 in amino acids: CASSPTGAPPLNEKLFF. In DNA form, the CDR3 reads TGTGCCAGCAGCCCCACAGGGGCTCCACCCCTCAATGAAAAACTGTTTTTT.

The CDR3 protein is CASSSPEANKNTGELFF. The CDR3 DNA reads as TGCGCCAGCAGCTCCCCCGAGGCGAATAAGAACACCGGGGAGCTGTTTTTT. V and J are TRBV5-1 and TRBJ2-2; D is unclear. The V gene lost 3 bases and the J gene lost 1 base, with 16 bases spanning the gap. There are 17 residues in the CDR3. CDR1 and CDR2 from the germline V gene are SGHRS and YFSETQ. Filled out from reference TRBV5-1 and TRBJ2-2, the complete variable domain reads KAGVTQTPRYLIKTRGQQVTLSCSPISGHRSVSWYQQTPGQGLQFLFEYFSETQRNKGNFPGRFSGRQFSNSRSEMNVSTLELGDSALYLCASSSPEANKNTGELFFGEGSRLTVL.

This clone was seen ten or more times. The V and J genes are TRBV11-3 and TRBJ2-2, with 8 nucleotides matching TRBD2. In germline, CDR1 is SGHNT, CDR2 YENEEA. V trimming: 4 bases; J trimming: 5 bases; junction bases outside the gene matches: 9. The CDR3 is made up of 16 amino acids. CDR3 in amino acids: CASSSRSSGKTGELFF. In DNA, the CDR3 is TGTGCCAGCAGCTCCCGGAGTAGCGGGAAGACCGGGGAGCTGTTTTTT.